Below are 29 T cell receptor beta chains sequenced from a single sample in a study of shared T cell receptors in the human thymus. Method: immunoSEQ multiplex PCR; TCRdb's copy keeps in-frame clones and lacks some. The sample yields about 660,000 clones, roughly 86% seen once. This sample was shared with a second study, whose subject was human thymus T cells.

The sequenced material came from thymocytes. These receptors came from a boy under two years old with a congenital heart defect.

The chain recombines TRBV15 with TRBJ2-4, with a possible D match to TRBD2 (5 bases). Between the trimmed V and J ends, which lost 3 bases and 3 bases, there was a span of 15 bases. The CDR3 totals 16 residues. CDR1 is LNHNV and CDR2 is YYDKDF in the germline V gene (reference sequence). The CDR3, as DNA: TGTGCCACCAGCAGTGAGAGGGAGTTGGGCAAAAACATTCAGTACTTC. Its translation: CATSSERELGKNIQYF. Drawing the rest from reference TRBV15 and TRBJ2-4, the complete variable domain is DAMVIQNPRYQVTQFGKPVTLSCSQTLNHNVMYWYQQKSSQAPKLLFHYYDKDFNNEADTPDNFQSRRPNTSFCFLDIRSPGLGDTAMYLCATSSERELGKNIQYFGAGTRLSVL.

This chain uses TRBV7-8 with TRBJ2-3; 8 bases agree with TRBD2. Germline values: CDR1 SGHVS, CDR2 FQNEAQ. V lost 1 base, J lost 1 base, and 7 bases stayed unmatched. The CDR3 loop spans 17 amino acids. The CDR3, as DNA: TGTGCCAGCAGCTTAGTTCGAAGTAGCGGGGGCACAGATACGCAGTATTTT. It is translated as CASSLVRSSGGTDTQYF.

The chain has TRBV28 and TRBJ2-3; 13 nucleotides line up with TRBD2. This CDR3 is built from 17 residues. J gave up 2 bases and V 3 bases, and 5 bases lay outside the gene matches. Germline CDR1 MDHEN, CDR2 SYDVKM. In DNA form, the CDR3 reads TGTGCCAGCAGTTTGGGGGGACTAGCGGGAATCACAGATACGCAGTATTTT. It translates to CASSLGGLAGITDTQYF.

The CDR3 coding sequence is TGCGCCAGCAGTGAGACAGGGATGGAGTATAGCAATCAGCCCCAGCATTTT. Its translation is CASSETGMEYSNQPQHF. J is TRBJ1-5 and V is TRBV10-2, with TRBD1 as a possible D gene (6 bases). Trimming took 2 bases from V and 0 from J, leaving 14 bases between them. The CDR3 covers 17 residues. CDR1 and CDR2 from the germline V gene are WSHSY and SAAADI.

The CDR3 DNA follows: TGTGCCAGCAGTCCCAGACAGGGAACCTACGAGCAGTACTTC. It is translated as CASSPRQGTYEQYF. The V and J genes are TRBV28 and TRBJ2-7; 7 positions agree with TRBD1. The ends lost 5 bases at V and 2 bases at J; junction bases unmatched: 6. The CDR3 consists of 14 residues. Germline V lookup: CDR1 MDHEN, CDR2 SYDVKM.

CDR3 amino acids: CAISGAGVETQYF. The CDR3 DNA sequence: TGTGCCATCAGTGGGGCCGGGGTTGAGACCCAGTACTTC. The V and J genes are TRBV10-3 and TRBJ2-5, with a weak D call TRBD2 (5 bases). This CDR3 is 13 amino acids long. Trimming cost V 4 bases and J 5 bases, with 11 bases left between them. CDR1 is ENHRY, CDR2 SYGVKD, per germline.

This sequence joins TRBV27 and TRBJ1-2; D is undetermined. V lost 6 bases and J 5 bases, leaving 28 bases between the germline ends. From germline, CDR1 is MNHEY and CDR2 SMNVEV (reference sequence). The CDR3 is 18 residues long. Written as DNA, the CDR3 is TGTGCCAGCAGATCAAACCGCGCAGTTCGGGTGAAGGAATATGGCTACACCTTC. Translating it yields CASRSNRAVRVKEYGYTF.

CDR3 region: CASSLALGQGYEQYF. CDR3 nucleotides: TGTGCCAGCAGCTTAGCGTTAGGACAGGGCTACGAGCAGTACTTC. This rearrangement joins TRBV7-9 to TRBJ2-7, with 8 bases aligning to TRBD1. Germline V gene data show CDR1 as SEHNR and CDR2 as FQNEAQ (reference sequence). V dropped 0 bases and J dropped 3; count of bases not matched to a gene: 4. This CDR3 spans 15 amino acids.

The chain couples TRBV4-2 to TRBJ1-6, with a possible D match to TRBD1 (6 bases). Trimming shortened V by 0 bases and J by 13 bases, and 16 bases separated the two germline ends. The CDR3 spans 15 residues. Germline V lookup: CDR1 LGHNA, CDR2 YNFKEQ. CDR3: CASSQDLDRQGPLHF. The DNA of the CDR3 is TGTGCCAGCAGCCAAGATCTTGACCGGCAGGGGCCCCTCCACTTT.

V and J are TRBV5-4 and TRBJ2-7; D may be TRBD2 (5 bases). Per germline, CDR1 SGHNT and CDR2 YYREEE (reference sequence). Deletions cut 0 bases from V and 6 bases from J, with 10 bases between. There are 13 residues in the CDR3. The CDR3 DNA reads as TGTGCCAGCAGCTTGGCGCTAGCAGGCGAGCAGTACTTC. It specifies CASSLALAGEQYF.

The chain recombines TRBV10-2 with TRBJ1-1; D remains ambiguous. Germline lookup yields CDR1 WSHSY and CDR2 SAAADI. The CDR3 consists of 14 residues. With 6 bases removed from V and 1 base from J, the gap between germline ends came to 12 bases. CDR3 coding DNA: TGCGCCAGCAGATTACCCGACACGAACACTGAAGCTTTCTTT. Residues: CASRLPDTNTEAFF.

The V gene is TRBV2, the J gene TRBJ2-3; tentatively, D is TRBD1 (6 bases). The CDR3 runs to 14 residues. CDR1 is SNHLY, CDR2 FYNNEI, per germline. V lost 11 bases and J lost 1, with 16 bases in between. The CDR3 nucleotides are TGTGCCGGACCGGACAGTCGGGGCACAGATACGCAGTATTTT. Translated, it gives CAGPDSRGTDTQYF. Full variable domain (missing parts from reference TRBV2 and TRBJ2-3): EPEVTQTPSHQVTQMGQEVILRCVPISNHLYFYWYRQILGQKVEFLVSFYNNEISEKSEIFDDQFSVERPDGSNFTLKIRSTKLEDSAMYFCAGPDSRGTDTQYFGPGTRLTVL.

The gene calls are TRBV19 and TRBJ1-4; no definite D call. The CDR3 spans 13 residues. V was pared by 6 bases and J by 7 bases, with 12 bases between. Looked up from germline, CDR1 is LNHDA and CDR2 is SQIVND (reference sequence). Written as DNA, the CDR3 is TGTGCCAGTAGCCCGGGAGGGTCTGAAAAACTGTTTTTT. Residues: CASSPGGSEKLFF.

The chain joins TRBV14 to TRBJ1-1; the D gene is possibly TRBD1 (5 bases). The CDR3 runs to 17 residues. V lost 4 bases and J lost 4, with 22 bases in between. Germline-derived CDR1 and CDR2 are SGHDN and FVKESK. The CDR3 loop reads CASSPIGRAPHGTEAFF. CDR3 nucleotides: TGTGCCAGCAGCCCAATAGGCAGGGCTCCACACGGCACTGAAGCTTTCTTT. The whole variable domain, filled in from reference TRBV14 and TRBJ1-1, reads EAGVTQFPSHSVIEKGQTVTLRCDPISGHDNLYWYRRVMGKEIKFLLHFVKESKQDESGMPNNRFLAERTGGTYSTLKVQPAELEDSGVYFCASSPIGRAPHGTEAFFGQGTRLTVV.

CDR3 nucleotide sequence: TGTGCCAGCAGCCCCCACCCCCTGCAGGGGGCATCCCAGTACTTC. Amino acids: CASSPHPLQGASQYF. The genes are TRBV11-1 and TRBJ2-5; 8 positions agree with TRBD1. Germline trimming cut 5 bases from V and 9 bases from J; bases unmatched to any gene: 14. Per germline, CDR1 SGHAT and CDR2 FQDESV (reference sequence). The CDR3 contains 15 residues.

The chain recombines TRBV29-1 with TRBJ2-4, with 14 nucleotides matching TRBD2. J lost 3 bases, V lost 7 bases, and 5 bases had no gene match. The V gene's germline CDR1 is SQVTM and CDR2 ANQGSEA. This CDR3 is built from 15 residues. CDR3 protein: CSGTSGRKGKNIQYF. The CDR3 DNA reads TGCAGCGGGACTAGCGGGAGGAAAGGCAAAAACATTCAGTACTTC. Drawing the rest from reference TRBV29-1 and TRBJ2-4, the complete variable domain is SAVISQKPSRDICQRGTSLTIQCQVDSQVTMMFWYRQQPGQSLTLIATANQGSEATYESGFVIDKFPISRPNLTFSTLTVSNMSPEDSSIYLCSGTSGRKGKNIQYFGAGTRLSVL.

CDR3 region: CASSLSSGRGSYEQYF. The CDR3 nucleotides are TGCGCCAGCAGCTTGTCTTCAGGTAGGGGCTCCTACGAGCAGTACTTC. The V gene is TRBV5-1, the J gene TRBJ2-7; maybe TRBD1 (5 bases). V was shortened by 1 base and J by 0 bases, with 14 bases between the two germline ends. Germline V gene data show CDR1 as SGHRS and CDR2 as YFSETQ. This CDR3 contains 16 residues.

V and J are TRBV4-3 and TRBJ1-5, with 7 nucleotides matching TRBD1. V shed 3 bases and J 4 bases; nucleotides not matched to a gene: 3. Germline V CDR1 and CDR2: LGHNA, YSLEER. The CDR3 runs 14 residues. CDR3 DNA sequence: TGCGCCAGCAGCCAGACAGGGCGGAATCAGCCCCAGCATTTT. Encoded protein: CASSQTGRNQPQHF.

This clone has just a few counts. This chain joins TRBV7-9 and TRBJ2-7; 7 positions match TRBD1. CDR1 and CDR2 from the germline V gene are SEHNR and FQNEAQ (reference sequence). J was trimmed by 0 bases and V by 3 bases; bases with no gene match: 2. The CDR3 loop spans 14 amino acids. The CDR3 region has the DNA TGTGCCAGCAGCTTCGGACAGGTCTCCTACGAGCAGTACTTC. It is translated as CASSFGQVSYEQYF.

The rearrangement links TRBV11-2 to TRBJ1-3; 9 nucleotides align to TRBD1. Trimming removed 2 bases from V and 4 bases from J; junction bases left unmatched: 6. CDR1 is SGHAT and CDR2 is FQNNGV in the germline V gene. CDR3 length: 16 residues. CDR3 DNA sequence: TGTGCCAGCAGCTTATTATTCACAGGGGGCGGAAACACCATATATTTT. Encoded protein: CASSLLFTGGGNTIYF.

V gene TRBV19 combines with J gene TRBJ1-4; maybe TRBD1 (5 bases). The CDR3 runs to 16 residues. Germline V gene data show CDR1 as LNHDA and CDR2 as SQIVND (reference sequence). V lost 3 bases and J lost 3, with 14 bases in between. CDR3: CASSIVARGPNEKLFF. Here the CDR3 DNA reads TGTGCCAGTAGTATCGTGGCAAGGGGTCCTAATGAAAAACTGTTTTTT.

The rearrangement uses TRBV25-1 and TRBJ2-5; tentative D call: TRBD1 (7 bases). The CDR3 has 14 amino acids. The V end lost 7 bases, the J end lost 1 base, and 13 bases lay between the germline ends. Germline lookup yields CDR1 MGHDK and CDR2 SYGVNS. The CDR3: CASTQEGAQETQYF. In DNA, the CDR3 is TGTGCCAGCACCCAGGAGGGGGCCCAAGAGACCCAGTACTTC.

The chain employs TRBV7-9 and TRBJ1-5; TRBD1 aligns across 9 bases. Germline CDR1 is SEHNR and CDR2 is FQNEAQ (reference sequence). The CDR3 has 16 residues. V was clipped by 4 bases and J by 7 bases; unmatched bases: 11. The CDR3 here is CASSSYGQGKQQPQHF. The CDR3 region has the DNA TGTGCCAGCAGCTCTTACGGACAGGGGAAGCAGCAGCCCCAGCATTTT.

There are a few counts of this clone. The V call is TRBV28, the J call TRBJ2-7; 11 nucleotides agree with TRBD1. V lost 5 bases to trimming and J lost 5 bases; unmatched junction nucleotides: 26. The CDR3 contains 21 residues. Germline lookup yields CDR1 MDHEN and CDR2 SYDVKM. The CDR3 spells CASSGLPEWTGGRGPTDEQYF. The CDR3 DNA sequence: TGTGCCAGCAGTGGACTTCCGGAGTGGACAGGGGGCAGAGGACCTACGGACGAGCAGTACTTC.

This chain joins TRBV5-6 and TRBJ2-2; 7 bases match TRBD1. The CDR3 is 16 amino acids. Trimming cost V 4 bases and J 3 bases; bases outside gene matches: 9. The V gene's germline CDR1 is SGHDT and CDR2 YYEEEE. The CDR3 protein is CASSEDRAQDTGELFF. CDR3 nucleotide sequence: TGTGCCAGCAGCGAAGACAGGGCCCAGGACACCGGGGAGCTGTTTTTT.

The chain is built from TRBV5-1 and TRBJ1-2; 10 nucleotides align to TRBD1. Germline loops: CDR1 SGHRS, CDR2 YFSETQ. The CDR3 extends over 15 amino acids. J lost 10 bases, V lost 0 bases, and 9 bases had no gene match. This CDR3 reads CASSLGDRGGFVYTF. The CDR3 DNA follows: TGCGCCAGCAGCTTGGGGGACAGGGGCGGTTTCGTCTACACCTTC.

The gene calls are TRBV2 and TRBJ2-1; 9 bases line up with TRBD1. The CDR3 is 14 residues long. Germline CDR1 reads SNHLY; CDR2 reads FYNNEI. J lost 5 bases, V lost 11 bases, and 10 bases had no gene match. Here the CDR3 DNA reads TGTGCCCGACGTCGGCGGGACAGGGACAATGAGCAGTTCTTC. Translation: CARRRRDRDNEQFF.

J is TRBJ2-5 and V is TRBV14; 7 bases are shared with TRBD2. The J call may be faulty, since TRBJ2-7 better matches the DNA end. The CDR3 is made up of 15 amino acids. Germline-derived CDR1 and CDR2 are SGHDN and FVKESK. The CDR3 protein is CASSRSGTNRDEQYF. The CDR3 DNA follows: TGTGCCAGCAGCCGCTCCGGGACTAATAGGGACGAGCAGTACTTC.

The chain joins TRBV5-6 to TRBJ1-2; 7 nucleotides match TRBD1. Germline V CDR1 and CDR2: SGHDT, YYEEEE. This CDR3 has 17 amino acids. The trim removed 1 base at V and 2 bases at J, leaving 11 bases unmatched. The CDR3 sequence is CASSLWPRRGANYGYTF. DNA for the CDR3: TGTGCCAGCAGCTTGTGGCCGCGCAGGGGGGCGAACTATGGCTACACCTTC.